Below, 2 T cell receptor beta chains from the same sample are listed, as sequenced in a study of blood T cell repertoires in COVID-19. Assay: immunoSEQ multiplex PCR; the TCRdb copy retains only in-frame clones and omits some. This table has a few hundred thousand clones, about 88% appearing once. The specimen was peripheral blood. These receptors all stem from a man aged 25-40 years with active or convalescent COVID-19.

V and J are TRBV6-1 and TRBJ1-6, with unresolved D. V gave up 1 base and J gave up 6 bases, with 10 bases separating them. The CDR3 runs 15 residues. The germline CDR1 and CDR2 sequences are MNHNS and SASEGT. CDR3 residues: CASSEVGLTNSPLHF. CDR3 DNA sequence: TGTGCCAGCAGTGAAGTAGGACTGACTAATTCACCCCTCCACTTT.

A single count supports this clone. CDR3 DNA: TGTGCCAGCAGCTTAGGCGCTAGCAATGAGCAGTTCTTC. This codes for CASSLGASNEQFF. The rearrangement joins TRBV11-2 to TRBJ2-1; unclear D gene. V was trimmed by 1 base and J by 6 bases, leaving 7 bases between them. The CDR3 sequence is 13 residues long. Per germline, CDR1 SGHAT and CDR2 FQNNGV.